This is a list of T cell receptor beta chains from one sample in a study of OX40 agonist ivuxolimab in advanced cancers. Profiled with immunoSEQ multiplex PCR; TCRdb holds only in-frame clones, not every one. Of 70,000 or so clones listed, about 90% are singletons. Sequenced here: CD4+ or CD8+ T cells sorted from blood, sampled in a trial of the OX40 agonist ivuxolimab. These receptors all come from an adult with an advanced solid tumor such as melanoma, head and neck, liver or kidney cancer. Both conserved end residues are part of each CDR3. The D gene is left open where the match is weak. The size field is filled for only some rows; it gives once, few, many or a size class.

TRBJ2-2	.	TRBV5-8	.	TGTGCCAGCAGCTTAGGTCCGAACACCGGGGAGCTGTTTTTT	CASSLGPNTGELFF
TRBJ2-3	.	TRBV6-5	.	TGTGCCAGCAGTTACTCGGCGGGATGGCTCACAGATACGCAGTATTTT	CASSYSAGWLTDTQYF
TRBJ1-3	.	TRBV6-5	.	TGTGCCAGCAGTTACTCGGGCGAAAACACCATATATTTT	CASSYSGENTIYF
TRBJ2-1	.	TRBV5-4	TRBD1	TGTGCCAGCAGCCGAAGCTGGGACAGGGGAACCTACAATGAGCAGTTCTTC	CASSRSWDRGTYNEQFF
TRBJ2-5	.	TRBV5-1	.	TGCGCCAGCAAGGGACAAGAGACCCAGTACTTC	CASKGQETQYF
TRBJ2-7	.	TRBV6-1	.	TGTGCCAGCAGTTCCCGGGACGGAGAGGCCTACGAGCAGTACTTC	CASSSRDGEAYEQYF
TRBJ2-2	few	TRBV4-1	TRBD2	TGCGCCAGCAGCCAATGGACTAGCAGTGGCGACGGGGAGCTGTTTTTT	CASSQWTSSGDGELFF
TRBJ2-1	.	TRBV5-1	.	TGCGCCAGCAGCTCCAGGGCCGCGGATGAGCAGTTCTTC	CASSSRAADEQFF
TRBJ1-4	once	TRBV5-6	.	TGTGCCAGCAGCTTCGGCCCGGCAGCAACTAATGAAAAACTGTTTTTT	CASSFGPAATNEKLFF
TRBJ2-5	.	TRBV6-6	.	TGTGCCAGCACCCAACGAGGAGAGACCCAGTACTTC	CASTQRGETQYF
TRBJ1-1	.	TRBV30	.	TGTGCCTGGAGCTTGGGGATGAACACTGAAGCTTTCTTT	CAWSLGMNTEAFF
TRBJ1-2	.	TRBV7-9	.	TGTGCCAGCAGCTTAGACGGTAGGAACTATGGCTACACCTTC	CASSLDGRNYGYTF
TRBJ1-2	.	TRBV7-3	TRBD1	TGTGCCAGCAGCTTCCAGGGGGCGAATGGCTACACCTTC	CASSFQGANGYTF
TRBJ2-2	.	TRBV28	TRBD2	TGTGCCAGCAGTGCCTTGGCGGGAGGGCCGACCGGGGAGCTGTTTTTT	CASSALAGGPTGELFF
TRBJ1-1	.	TRBV19	.	TGTGCCAGTAGTATCGGAGGAATGAACACTGAAGCTTTCTTT	CASSIGGMNTEAFF
TRBJ2-5	.	TRBV7-2	.	TGTGCCAGCAGCTTAGAGGGCCAAGAGACCCAGTACTTC	CASSLEGQETQYF
TRBJ1-5	.	TRBV12-2	.	TGTGCAAGTCGCCAGAGACAGGCCTATAGCAATCAGCCCCAGCATTTT	CASRQRQAYSNQPQHF
TRBJ2-3	.	TRBV7-2	TRBD2	TGTGCCAGCAGCACCCCGACTAGCGGGAGGGGTAGGACTACGCAGTATTTT	CASSTPTSGRGRTTQYF
TRBJ2-3	.	TRBV10-1	.	TGCGCCAGCAGAAGCGGGAGCACAGATACGCAGTATTTT	CASRSGSTDTQYF
TRBJ2-5	.	TRBV11-3	TRBD2	TGTGCCAGCAGCTTCGGGACTAGCATACAGACCCAGTACTTC	CASSFGTSIQTQYF
TRBJ2-1	.	TRBV4-2	.	TGTGCCAGCAGCCAATTGGGGGTAACCCTTAACGTCAACAATGAGCAGTTCTTC	CASSQLGVTLNVNNEQFF
TRBJ1-2	.	TRBV7-9	TRBD1	TGTGCCAGCAGCTTTCCCGACAGGGCCTATGGCTACACCTTC	CASSFPDRAYGYTF
TRBJ2-3	.	TRBV6-5	.	TGTGCCAGCAGTTACTCGTCTGCCGCGGCAGATACGCAGTATTTT	CASSYSSAAADTQYF
TRBJ2-5	few	TRBV7-3	.	TGTGCCAGCAGCTTAACAGTACAAGAGACCCAGTACTTC	CASSLTVQETQYF
TRBJ1-2	.	TRBV28	.	TGTGCCAGCAGTTTAATCTGGGACTATGGCTACACCTTC	CASSLIWDYGYTF
TRBJ2-3	.	TRBV7-2	.	TGTGCCAGCAGCGAACAGGGGAGGAGGGCCACAGATACGCAGTATTTT	CASSEQGRRATDTQYF
TRBJ1-6	.	TRBV4-3	.	TGCGCCAGCAGCCAAGGGACAGCCTATAATTCACCCCTCCACTTT	CASSQGTAYNSPLHF
TRBJ2-2	.	TRBV11-2	TRBD2	TGTGCCAGCAGCTTGACTAGCGGGAGGACCGGGGAGCTGTTTTTT	CASSLTSGRTGELFF
TRBJ2-5	.	TRBV18	TRBD2	TGTGCCAGCTCACCACCGAGGACCTTGGGGGGGGCCCAGTACTTC	CASSPPRTLGGAQYF
TRBJ2-3	.	TRBV29-1	TRBD2	TGCAGCGTTGCTACTAGCGGGAGCACAGATACGCAGTATTTT	CSVATSGSTDTQYF
TRBJ1-4	.	TRBV6-6	.	TGTGCCAGCAGTTACTTGGGCAGGGGAGCTGAAAAACTGTTTTTT	CASSYLGRGAEKLFF
TRBJ1-2	.	TRBV28	TRBD1	TGTGCCAGCAGCCGAAACAGGGGATCGGTAGACGGCTACACCTTC	CASSRNRGSVDGYTF
TRBJ2-1	.	TRBV7-2	.	TGTGCCAGCAGCATCGGTCCCCCTATCTCGTTCTTC	CASSIGPPISFF
TRBJ2-1	.	TRBV7-3	.	TGTGCCAGCTCACTCCAAGGCGGGGTCTCCTACAATGAGCAGTTCTTC	CASSLQGGVSYNEQFF
TRBJ2-3	.	TRBV5-1	TRBD2	TGCGCCAGCAGCTTGGTTACTAGCGCAGATACGCAGTATTTT	CASSLVTSADTQYF
TRBJ2-7	.	TRBV5-1	TRBD2	TGCGCCAGCAGCTTCTCAGCTAGCGGGAGCTTGGGGGAGCAGTACTTC	CASSFSASGSLGEQYF
TRBJ2-5	.	TRBV5-1	TRBD2	TGCGCCAGCAGCTTGGTCCCGGGACTAGCGGGTCGGAGGGATGAGACCCAGTACTTC	CASSLVPGLAGRRDETQYF
TRBJ2-1	once	TRBV28	.	TGTGCCAGCGCGGCTAGCCTACGCCCCGTTAATGAGCAGTTCTTC	CASAASLRPVNEQFF
TRBJ2-5	.	TRBV18	.	TGTGCCAGCTCACCCACCGCCACCGGGGAGACCCAGTACTTC	CASSPTATGETQYF
TRBJ2-1	once	TRBV19	.	TGTGCCAGTAGACGCTCGTTACTGCTTGCCTACAATGAGCAGTTCTTC	CASRRSLLLAYNEQFF
TRBJ2-7	.	TRBV5-4	TRBD1	TGTGCCAGCAGCTTGCCGGGACAGGGGGCCTACGAGCAGTACTTC	CASSLPGQGAYEQYF
TRBJ2-5	.	TRBV13	.	TGTGCCAGCAGCCCGGGGCTCACAGTAAAGACCCAGTACTTC	CASSPGLTVKTQYF
TRBJ2-7	.	TRBV6-5	TRBD1	TGTGCCAGCAGGCGACAGGGACCCTACGAGCAGTACTTC	CASRRQGPYEQYF
TRBJ1-2	.	TRBV5-1	.	TGCGCCAGCAGCCACACCCGGGAATCCGGCTACACCTTC	CASSHTRESGYTF
TRBJ2-4	.	TRBV7-8	.	TGTGCCAGCAGCTCTAGAGACATTCAGTACTTC	CASSSRDIQYF
TRBJ2-3	.	TRBV28	TRBD2	TGTGCCAGCAGTCGTCGGACTAGCGGGAGGGCCCGTACGCAGTATTTT	CASSRRTSGRARTQYF
TRBJ1-4	.	TRBV7-9	.	TGTGCCAGCAGCTTAGGGCAGGGAGAGCATGAAAAACTGTTTTTT	CASSLGQGEHEKLFF